A selection of T cell receptor beta chains follows, all from one sample in a study of technical replicates of blood from several donors. Profiled with immunoSEQ multiplex PCR; TCRdb holds only in-frame clones, not every one. The sample lists 60,000 to 65,000 clones, more than 75% occurring once. Sequencing was done on a sample of PBMCs. Source of these receptors: a human donor in good health. Some clones in this sample may be carry-over from other donors' samples. Each CDR3 is given with its conserved first and last residue. Fields, in order: V gene, clone size, J gene, D gene, CDR3 protein, CDR3 DNA. The D gene is left open where the match is weak. Rows give clone size only sometimes, using once, few, many, or a class for an expanded clone.

TRBV11-2	once	TRBJ2-1	TRBD2	CASSPPPLAGVNNEQFF	TGTGCCAGCAGCCCGCCCCCTCTAGCGGGGGTAAACAATGAGCAGTTCTTC
TRBV11-2	-	TRBJ2-2	-	CASSLFQGAGELFF	TGTGCCAGCAGCTTATTTCAGGGTGCCGGGGAGCTGTTTTTT
TRBV7-9	-	TRBJ2-2	-	CASSFPRGGETGELFF	TGTGCCAGCAGCTTCCCCAGGGGAGGGGAAACCGGGGAGCTGTTTTTT
TRBV15	-	TRBJ2-3	TRBD2	CATSRELAGVANTQYF	TGTGCCACCAGCAGAGAACTAGCGGGCGTAGCAAATACGCAGTATTTT
TRBV2	-	TRBJ2-2	-	CASSEFGGNTGELFF	TGTGCCAGCAGTGAGTTCGGCGGAAACACCGGGGAGCTGTTTTTT
TRBV5-1	-	TRBJ2-3	-	CASSLGSLSPSTDTQYF	TGCGCCAGCAGCTTGGGGTCCCTGAGTCCTAGCACAGATACGCAGTATTTT
TRBV9	once	TRBJ1-1	-	CASTLTDTGRNTEAFF	TGTGCCAGCACCCTAACCGACACAGGGAGGAACACTGAAGCTTTCTTT
TRBV27	-	TRBJ1-1	-	CASSWEGEVTEAFF	TGTGCCAGCAGTTGGGAGGGGGAAGTAACTGAAGCTTTCTTT
TRBV5-4	-	TRBJ2-1	TRBD2	CASSTPAGGNEQFF	TGTGCCAGCAGCACACCAGCGGGAGGGAATGAGCAGTTCTTC
TRBV4-2	-	TRBJ2-3	-	CASSSQDENTQYF	TGTGCCAGCAGTTCCCAGGATGAAAATACGCAGTATTTT
TRBV6-5	-	TRBJ2-3	TRBD1	CASSSDRGSTDTQYF	TGTGCCAGCAGTTCCGACAGGGGTAGCACAGATACGCAGTATTTT
TRBV9	-	TRBJ2-3	TRBD2	CASSVAGTSADTQYF	TGTGCCAGCAGCGTAGCGGGGACTAGCGCAGATACGCAGTATTTT
TRBV6-1	-	TRBJ2-7	TRBD1	CASSEMGTGPHEQYF	TGTGCCAGCAGTGAAATGGGGACAGGGCCCCACGAGCAGTACTTC
TRBV4-1	-	TRBJ2-7	-	CASSQARGYEQYF	TGCGCCAGCAGCCAAGCCAGGGGCTACGAGCAGTACTTC
TRBV6-1	-	TRBJ2-1	TRBD2	CASSASGTSGPREQFF	TGTGCCAGCAGTGCCTCCGGGACTAGCGGTCCTCGCGAGCAGTTCTTC
TRBV2	-	TRBJ1-2	TRBD1	CASSGGQSFTF	TGTGCCAGCAGCGGGGGACAGAGCTTCACCTTC
TRBV30	-	TRBJ2-1	-	CAWTRGRSYNEQFF	TGTGCCTGGACTAGGGGTCGCTCCTACAATGAGCAGTTCTTC
TRBV11-2	-	TRBJ2-1	-	CASSPTGNEQFF	TGTGCCAGCAGCCCTACTGGTAATGAGCAGTTCTTC
TRBV13	-	TRBJ2-7	TRBD2	CASSIQGTSGMGEQYF	TGTGCCAGCAGCATACAGGGGACTAGCGGGATGGGCGAGCAGTACTTC
TRBV5-6	-	TRBJ2-5	-	CASSLRTGQETQYF	TGTGCCAGCAGCTTGAGAACAGGACAAGAGACCCAGTACTTC
TRBV7-9	once	TRBJ2-6	TRBD2	CASGLGSAGANVLTF	TGTGCCAGCGGACTAGGGTCTGCTGGGGCCAACGTCCTGACTTTC
TRBV14	-	TRBJ2-3	-	CASSSRGSTDTQYF	TGTGCCAGCAGCTCTCGGGGGAGCACAGATACGCAGTATTTT
TRBV6-6	once	TRBJ2-1	-	CASSEAGNEQFF	TGTGCCAGCAGTGAGGCTGGGAATGAGCAGTTCTTC
TRBV7-9	once	TRBJ1-5	-	CASSLVGVEGQPQHF	TGTGCCAGCAGCTTGGTCGGGGTGGAGGGCCAGCCCCAGCATTTT
TRBV5-6	-	TRBJ1-1	-	CASSLGPGWEAFF	TGTGCCAGCAGCTTGGGCCCGGGGTGGGAAGCTTTCTTT
TRBV15	-	TRBJ2-1	TRBD1	CATTPDRGLNEQFF	TGTGCCACCACCCCGGACAGGGGACTCAATGAGCAGTTCTTC
TRBV19	-	TRBJ2-7	TRBD2	CASKLQRGSYEQYF	TGTGCCAGTAAGCTCCAGCGGGGGAGTTACGAGCAGTACTTC
TRBV16	-	TRBJ2-1	-	CASAPRLYNEQFF	TGTGCCAGCGCCCCTCGACTCTACAATGAGCAGTTCTTC
TRBV4-3	-	TRBJ2-2	-	CASSRGGKMNTGELFF	TGCGCCAGCAGTCGAGGAGGAAAAATGAACACCGGGGAGCTGTTTTTT
TRBV10-3	few	TRBJ2-1	-	CAISAVSPDNEQFF	TGTGCCATCAGTGCGGTTAGCCCAGACAATGAGCAGTTCTTC
TRBV5-6	few	TRBJ1-1	-	CASSLNRLNTEAFF	TGTGCCAGCAGCTTGAACAGGTTGAACACTGAAGCTTTCTTT
TRBV5-1	-	TRBJ2-3	-	CASSLANTQYF	TGCGCCAGCAGCTTGGCCAATACGCAGTATTTT
TRBV5-6	-	TRBJ2-1	TRBD2	CASSYGLVQNNEQFF	TGTGCCAGCAGCTACGGACTAGTTCAGAACAATGAGCAGTTCTTC
TRBV4-1	once	TRBJ1-3	TRBD1	CASSSTRDRGLGNTIYF	TGCGCCAGCAGTTCGACCCGGGACAGGGGGCTGGGAAACACCATATATTTT